This TCR beta chain derives from a study of CD8 T cells in Susac syndrome. Across the study: Of the sequenced Susac syndrome patients, six had active disease and about 8 were in remission.

With regard to this clonotype: The antigen remains unidentified.

Sequencing of TCR beta was performed on blood CD8+ and CD4+ T cells. Study observations and caveats: The CD4+ T cell repertoires in Susac syndrome were not clonally expanded.

V was clipped by 4 bases and J by 1 base; unmatched bases: 14. Germline CDR1 reads SGDLS; CDR2 reads YYNGEE. This CDR3 is 20 amino acids long. Random hexamers served to reverse transcribe roughly 0.45 to 1 ug RNA. Amplification of TCR beta CDR3 across 54 Vbeta and 13 Jbeta was performed with immunoSEQ multiplex PCR. TCRdb ran MiXCR on the immunoSEQ multiplex PCR reads and lists one entry per CDR3 protein. The data show around 150,000 distinct CDR3 sequences, with roughly 95% seen just once and 0.075% to 0.09% held by the top ten. Material: CD4+ T cells from PBMCs. V usage is TRBV9 and J usage is TRBJ2-5, with 15 bases aligning to TRBD2. The TCR comes from a human donor with Susac syndrome. CDR3 protein: CASSPPSGLAGGRTQETQYF. Written as DNA, the CDR3 is TGTGCCAGCAGCCCCCCCTCGGGACTAGCGGGGGGTCGGACCCAAGAGACCCAGTACTTC.